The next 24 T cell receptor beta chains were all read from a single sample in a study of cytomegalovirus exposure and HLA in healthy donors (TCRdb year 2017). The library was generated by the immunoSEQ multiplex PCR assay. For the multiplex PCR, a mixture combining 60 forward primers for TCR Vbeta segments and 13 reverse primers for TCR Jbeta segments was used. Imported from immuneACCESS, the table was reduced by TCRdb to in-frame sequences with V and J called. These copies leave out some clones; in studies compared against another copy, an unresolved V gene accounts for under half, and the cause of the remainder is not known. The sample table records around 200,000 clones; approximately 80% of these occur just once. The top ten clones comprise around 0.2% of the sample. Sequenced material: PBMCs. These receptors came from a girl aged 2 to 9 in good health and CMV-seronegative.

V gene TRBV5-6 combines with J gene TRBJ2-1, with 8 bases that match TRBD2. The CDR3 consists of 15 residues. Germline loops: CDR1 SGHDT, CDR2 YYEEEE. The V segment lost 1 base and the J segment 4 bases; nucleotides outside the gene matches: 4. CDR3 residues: CASSLQRELYNEQFF. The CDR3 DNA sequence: TGTGCCAGCAGCTTGCAGCGGGAGCTGTACAATGAGCAGTTCTTC.

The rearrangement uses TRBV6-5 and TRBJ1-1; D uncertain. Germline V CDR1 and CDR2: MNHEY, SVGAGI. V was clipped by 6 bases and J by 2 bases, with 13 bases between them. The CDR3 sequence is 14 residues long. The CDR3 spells CASRAFWANTEAFF. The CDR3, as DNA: TGTGCCAGCAGGGCCTTCTGGGCTAACACTGAAGCTTTCTTT.

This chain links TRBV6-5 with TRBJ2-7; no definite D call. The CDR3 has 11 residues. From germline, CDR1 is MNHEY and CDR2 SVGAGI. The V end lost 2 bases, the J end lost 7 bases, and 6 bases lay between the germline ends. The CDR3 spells CASSYELEQYF. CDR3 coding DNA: TGTGCCAGCAGTTACGAGCTAGAGCAGTACTTC.

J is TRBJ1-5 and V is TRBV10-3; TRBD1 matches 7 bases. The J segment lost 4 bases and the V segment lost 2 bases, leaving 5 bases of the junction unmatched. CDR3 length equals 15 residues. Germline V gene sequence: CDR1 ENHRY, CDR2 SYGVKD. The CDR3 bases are TGTGCCATCAGTGAGCGTCAGGGGGATAATCAGCCCCAGCATTTT. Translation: CAISERQGDNQPQHF.

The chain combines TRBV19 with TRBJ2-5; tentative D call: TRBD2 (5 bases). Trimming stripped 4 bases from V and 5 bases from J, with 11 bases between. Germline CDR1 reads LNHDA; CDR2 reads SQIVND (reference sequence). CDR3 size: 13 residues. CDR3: CASSSGYGETQYF. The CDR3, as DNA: TGTGCCAGTAGTAGCGGGTACGGGGAGACCCAGTACTTC.

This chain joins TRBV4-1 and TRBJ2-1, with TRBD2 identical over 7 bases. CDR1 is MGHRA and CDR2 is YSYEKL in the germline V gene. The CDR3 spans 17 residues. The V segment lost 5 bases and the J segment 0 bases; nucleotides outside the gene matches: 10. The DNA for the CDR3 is TGCGCCAGCAGCTCTCCTAGCGGCCCAAGCTCCTACAATGAGCAGTTCTTC. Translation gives CASSSPSGPSSYNEQFF.

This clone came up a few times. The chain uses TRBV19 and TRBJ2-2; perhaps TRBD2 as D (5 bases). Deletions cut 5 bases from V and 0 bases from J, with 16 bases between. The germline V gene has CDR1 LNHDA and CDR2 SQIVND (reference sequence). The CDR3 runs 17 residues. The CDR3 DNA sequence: TGTGCCAGTAGTCCCCTCCTCATGGACTCGAACACCGGGGAGCTGTTTTTT. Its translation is CASSPLLMDSNTGELFF.

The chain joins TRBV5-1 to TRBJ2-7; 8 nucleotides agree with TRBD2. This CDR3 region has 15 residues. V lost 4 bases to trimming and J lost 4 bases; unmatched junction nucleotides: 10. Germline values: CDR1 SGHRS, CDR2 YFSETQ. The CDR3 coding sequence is TGCGCCAGCAGCCGCGTGATGGAGCGGGGGTACGAGCAGTACTTC. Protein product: CASSRVMERGYEQYF.

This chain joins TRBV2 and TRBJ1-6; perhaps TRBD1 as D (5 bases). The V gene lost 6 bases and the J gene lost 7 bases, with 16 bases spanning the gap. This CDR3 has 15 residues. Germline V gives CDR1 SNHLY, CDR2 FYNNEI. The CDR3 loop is CASSPPGGWNSPLHF. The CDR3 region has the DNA TGTGCCAGCAGCCCCCCGGGGGGATGGAATTCACCCCTCCACTTT.

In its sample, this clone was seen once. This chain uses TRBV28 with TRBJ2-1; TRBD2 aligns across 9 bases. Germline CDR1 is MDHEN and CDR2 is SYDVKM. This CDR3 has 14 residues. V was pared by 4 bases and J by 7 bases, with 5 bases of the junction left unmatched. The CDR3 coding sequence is TGTGCCAGCAGTTCCGGACTAGCGCCGAATGAGCAGTTCTTC. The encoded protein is CASSSGLAPNEQFF.

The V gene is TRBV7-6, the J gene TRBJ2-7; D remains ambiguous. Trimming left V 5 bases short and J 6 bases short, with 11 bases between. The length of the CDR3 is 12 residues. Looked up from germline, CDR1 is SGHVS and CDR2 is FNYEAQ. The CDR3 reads CASSPVESEQYF. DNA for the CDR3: TGTGCCAGCAGCCCGGTGGAGTCCGAGCAGTACTTC.

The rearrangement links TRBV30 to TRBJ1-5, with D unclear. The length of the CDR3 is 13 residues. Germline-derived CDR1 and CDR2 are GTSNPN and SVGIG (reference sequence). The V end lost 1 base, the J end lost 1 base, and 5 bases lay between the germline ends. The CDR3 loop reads CAWSGQSNQPQHF. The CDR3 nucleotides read TGTGCCTGGAGTGGCCAGAGCAATCAGCCCCAGCATTTT.

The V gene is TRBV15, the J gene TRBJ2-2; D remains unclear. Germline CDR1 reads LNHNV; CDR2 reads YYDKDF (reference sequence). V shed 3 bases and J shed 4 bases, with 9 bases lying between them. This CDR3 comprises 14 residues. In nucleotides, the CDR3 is TGTGCCACCAGCAGGTCCAGTTCCACCGGGGAGCTGTTTTTT. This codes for CATSRSSSTGELFF.

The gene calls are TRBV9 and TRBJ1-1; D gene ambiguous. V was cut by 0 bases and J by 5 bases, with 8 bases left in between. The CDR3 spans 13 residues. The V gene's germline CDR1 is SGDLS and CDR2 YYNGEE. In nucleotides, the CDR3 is TGTGCCAGCAGCGTAGCGAGCTTTACTGAAGCTTTCTTT. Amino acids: CASSVASFTEAFF.

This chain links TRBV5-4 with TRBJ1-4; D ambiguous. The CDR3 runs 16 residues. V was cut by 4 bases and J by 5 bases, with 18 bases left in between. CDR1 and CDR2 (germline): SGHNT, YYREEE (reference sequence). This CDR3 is CASSNGGREGNEKLFF. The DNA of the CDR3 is TGTGCCAGCAGCAACGGAGGAAGGGAGGGCAATGAAAAACTGTTTTTT.

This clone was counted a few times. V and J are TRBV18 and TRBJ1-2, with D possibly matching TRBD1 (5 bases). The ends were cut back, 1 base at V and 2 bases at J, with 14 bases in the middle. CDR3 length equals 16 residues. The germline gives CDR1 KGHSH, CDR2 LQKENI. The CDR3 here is CASSPQNPRTNYGYTF. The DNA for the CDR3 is TGTGCCAGCTCACCACAAAATCCCCGGACAAACTATGGCTACACCTTC.

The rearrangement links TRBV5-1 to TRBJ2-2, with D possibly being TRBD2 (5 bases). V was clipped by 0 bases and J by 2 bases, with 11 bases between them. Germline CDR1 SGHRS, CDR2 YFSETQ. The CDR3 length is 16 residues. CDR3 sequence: CASSLAGRANTGELFF. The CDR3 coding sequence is TGCGCCAGCAGCTTGGCCGGGCGGGCCAACACCGGGGAGCTGTTTTTT. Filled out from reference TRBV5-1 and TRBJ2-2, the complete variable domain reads KAGVTQTPRYLIKTRGQQVTLSCSPISGHRSVSWYQQTPGQGLQFLFEYFSETQRNKGNFPGRFSGRQFSNSRSEMNVSTLELGDSALYLCASSLAGRANTGELFFGEGSRLTVL.

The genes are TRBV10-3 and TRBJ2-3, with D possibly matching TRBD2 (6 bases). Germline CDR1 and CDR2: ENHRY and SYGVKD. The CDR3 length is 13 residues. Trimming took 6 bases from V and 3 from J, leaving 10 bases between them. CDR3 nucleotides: TGTGCCATCAGCGGGGGAATGACAGATACGCAGTATTTT. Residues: CAISGGMTDTQYF.

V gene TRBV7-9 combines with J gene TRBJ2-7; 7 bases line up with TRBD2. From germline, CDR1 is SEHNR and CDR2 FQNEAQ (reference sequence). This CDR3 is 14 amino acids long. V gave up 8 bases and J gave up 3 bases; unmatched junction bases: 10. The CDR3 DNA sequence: TGTGCCAGCTGTCCTGGGGGGGGGATCTACGAGCAGTACTTC. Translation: CASCPGGGIYEQYF.

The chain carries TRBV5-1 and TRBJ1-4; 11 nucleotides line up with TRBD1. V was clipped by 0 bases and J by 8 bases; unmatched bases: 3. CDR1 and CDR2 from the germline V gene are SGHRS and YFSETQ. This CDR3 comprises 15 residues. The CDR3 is CASSLGTGGREKLFF. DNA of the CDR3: TGCGCCAGCAGCTTGGGGACAGGGGGCAGAGAAAAACTGTTTTTT.

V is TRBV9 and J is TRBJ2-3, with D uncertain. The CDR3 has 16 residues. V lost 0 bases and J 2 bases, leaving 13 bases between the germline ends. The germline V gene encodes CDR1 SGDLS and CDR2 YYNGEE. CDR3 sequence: CASSVAASEATDTQYF. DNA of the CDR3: TGTGCCAGCAGCGTAGCCGCCTCAGAGGCCACAGATACGCAGTATTTT.

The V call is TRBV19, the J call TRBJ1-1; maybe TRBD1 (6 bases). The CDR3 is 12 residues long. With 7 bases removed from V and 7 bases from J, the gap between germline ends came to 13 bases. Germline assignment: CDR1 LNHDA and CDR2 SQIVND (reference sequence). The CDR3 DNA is TGTGCCAGTAATGCGGGAGGGGGTGAAGCTTTCTTT. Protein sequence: CASNAGGGEAFF.

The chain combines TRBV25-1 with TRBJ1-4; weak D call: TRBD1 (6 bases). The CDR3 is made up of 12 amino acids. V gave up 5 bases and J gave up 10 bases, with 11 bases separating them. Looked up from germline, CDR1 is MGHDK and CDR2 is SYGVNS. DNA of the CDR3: TGTGCCAGCAGTTCAGGGGATGGAAAACTGTTTTTT. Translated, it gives CASSSGDGKLFF.

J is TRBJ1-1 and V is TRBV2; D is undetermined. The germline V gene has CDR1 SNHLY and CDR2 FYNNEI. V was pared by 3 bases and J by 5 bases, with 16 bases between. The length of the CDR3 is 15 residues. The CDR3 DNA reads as TGTGCCAGCAGTGATGACTCTACTCGGGTTACTGAAGCTTTCTTT. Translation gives CASSDDSTRVTEAFF. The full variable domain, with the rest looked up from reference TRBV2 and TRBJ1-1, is EPEVTQTPSHQVTQMGQEVILRCVPISNHLYFYWYRQILGQKVEFLVSFYNNEISEKSEIFDDQFSVERPDGSNFTLKIRSTKLEDSAMYFCASSDDSTRVTEAFFGQGTRLTVV.